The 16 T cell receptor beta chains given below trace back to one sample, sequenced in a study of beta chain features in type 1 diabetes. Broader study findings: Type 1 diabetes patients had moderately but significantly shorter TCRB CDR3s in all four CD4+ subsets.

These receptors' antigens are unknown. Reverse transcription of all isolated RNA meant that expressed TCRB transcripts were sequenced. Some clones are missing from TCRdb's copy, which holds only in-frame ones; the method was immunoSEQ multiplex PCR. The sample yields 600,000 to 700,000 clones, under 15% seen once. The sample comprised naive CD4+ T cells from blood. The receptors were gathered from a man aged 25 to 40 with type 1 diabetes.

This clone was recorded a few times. CDR3: CASRSQGAQATGELFF. The CDR3 DNA follows: TGTGCCAGCAGGTCGCAGGGGGCGCAGGCCACCGGGGAGCTGTTTTTT. The chain links TRBV6-6 to TRBJ2-2, with 8 positions matching TRBD1. This CDR3 region has 16 residues. Germline values: CDR1 MNHNY, CDR2 SVGAGI (reference sequence). After removal of 6 bases from V and 4 bases from J, the junction contained 10 bases not matched to a gene.

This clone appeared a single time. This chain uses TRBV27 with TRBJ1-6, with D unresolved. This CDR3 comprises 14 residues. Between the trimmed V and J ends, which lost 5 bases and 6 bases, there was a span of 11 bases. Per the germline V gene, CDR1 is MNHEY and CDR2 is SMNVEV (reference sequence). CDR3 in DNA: TGTGCCAGCAGTACACCAGGTGGTAATTCACCCCTCCACTTT. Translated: CASSTPGGNSPLHF.

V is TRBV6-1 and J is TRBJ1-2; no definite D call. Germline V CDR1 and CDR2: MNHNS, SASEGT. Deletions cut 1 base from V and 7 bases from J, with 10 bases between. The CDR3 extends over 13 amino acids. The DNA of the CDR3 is TGTGCCAGCAGTGAAGACTGGGTATCTGGCTACACCTTC. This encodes CASSEDWVSGYTF.

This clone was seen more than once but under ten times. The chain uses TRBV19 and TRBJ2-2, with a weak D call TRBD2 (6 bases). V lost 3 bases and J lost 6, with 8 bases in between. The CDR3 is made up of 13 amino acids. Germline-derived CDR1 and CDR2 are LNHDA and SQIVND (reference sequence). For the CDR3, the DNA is TGTGCCAGTAGTATCCCGGGGGCCGGGGAGCTGTTTTTT. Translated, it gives CASSIPGAGELFF.

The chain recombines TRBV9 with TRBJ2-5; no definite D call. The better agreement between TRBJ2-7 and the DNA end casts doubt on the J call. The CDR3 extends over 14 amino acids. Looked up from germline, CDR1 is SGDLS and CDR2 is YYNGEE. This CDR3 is CASSVDLSSYEQYF. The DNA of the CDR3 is TGTGCCAGCAGCGTAGACCTTAGCTCCTACGAGCAGTACTTC.

CDR3 protein: CASSQTGESEKLFF. The CDR3 DNA reads TGTGCCAGCAGCCAGACAGGGGAGAGTGAAAAACTGTTTTTT. The chain carries TRBV7-2 and TRBJ1-4; 8 positions match TRBD1. CDR3 length: 14 amino acids. V lost 5 bases to trimming and J lost 7 bases; unmatched junction nucleotides: 6. Germline lookup yields CDR1 SGHTA and CDR2 FQGNSA.

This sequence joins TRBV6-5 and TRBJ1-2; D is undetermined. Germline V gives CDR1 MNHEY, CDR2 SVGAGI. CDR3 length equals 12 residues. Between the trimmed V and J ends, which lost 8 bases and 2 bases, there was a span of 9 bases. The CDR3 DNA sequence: TGTGCCAGCGGTTCGATGAACTATGGCTACACCTTC. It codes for CASGSMNYGYTF.

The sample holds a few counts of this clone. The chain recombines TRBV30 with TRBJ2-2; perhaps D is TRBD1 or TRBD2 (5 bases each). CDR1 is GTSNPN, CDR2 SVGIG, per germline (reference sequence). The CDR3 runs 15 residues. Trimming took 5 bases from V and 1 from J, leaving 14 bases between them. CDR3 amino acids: CAWGPGAGNTGELFF. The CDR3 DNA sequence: TGTGCCTGGGGCCCCGGGGCAGGGAACACCGGGGAGCTGTTTTTT.

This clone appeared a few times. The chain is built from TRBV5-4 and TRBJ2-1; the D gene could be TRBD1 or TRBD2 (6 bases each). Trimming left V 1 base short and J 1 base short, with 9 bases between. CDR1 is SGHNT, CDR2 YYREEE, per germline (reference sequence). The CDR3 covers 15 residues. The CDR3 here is CASSLRGDSYNEQFF. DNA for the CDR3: TGTGCCAGCAGCTTGAGGGGGGATTCCTACAATGAGCAGTTCTTC.

This CDR3 reads CACFWAPRGGELFF. The DNA of the CDR3 is TGTGCCTGCTTTTGGGCCCCGAGGGGCGGGGAGCTGTTTTTT. The chain couples TRBV30 to TRBJ2-2; D tentatively reads TRBD1 or TRBD2 (5 bases each). This CDR3 has 14 residues. CDR1 GTSNPN and CDR2 SVGIG come from the germline V gene (reference sequence). V dropped 6 bases and J dropped 7 bases, with 18 bases sitting between them.

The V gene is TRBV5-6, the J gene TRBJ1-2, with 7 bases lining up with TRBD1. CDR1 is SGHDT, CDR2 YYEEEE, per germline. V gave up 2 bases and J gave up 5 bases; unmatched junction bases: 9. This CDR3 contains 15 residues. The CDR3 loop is CASSFYGQALYGYTF. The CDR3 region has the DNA TGTGCCAGCAGCTTTTACGGACAGGCCCTTTATGGCTACACCTTC.

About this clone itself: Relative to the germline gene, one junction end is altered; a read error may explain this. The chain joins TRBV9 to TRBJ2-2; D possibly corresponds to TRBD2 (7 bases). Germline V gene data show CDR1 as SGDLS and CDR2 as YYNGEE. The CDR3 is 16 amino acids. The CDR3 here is CASSVVGGRNPGELFF. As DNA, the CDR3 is TGTGCCAGCAGCGTGGTCGGGGGGCGGAACCCCGGGGAGCTGTTTTTT.

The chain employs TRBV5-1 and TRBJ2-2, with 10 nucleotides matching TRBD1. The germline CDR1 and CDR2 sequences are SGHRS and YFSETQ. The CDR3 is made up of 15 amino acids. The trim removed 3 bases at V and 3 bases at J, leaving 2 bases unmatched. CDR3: CASSSGQGYTGELFF. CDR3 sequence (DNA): TGCGCCAGCAGCTCGGGACAGGGGTACACCGGGGAGCTGTTTTTT. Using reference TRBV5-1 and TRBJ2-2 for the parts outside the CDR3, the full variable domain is KAGVTQTPRYLIKTRGQQVTLSCSPISGHRSVSWYQQTPGQGLQFLFEYFSETQRNKGNFPGRFSGRQFSNSRSEMNVSTLELGDSALYLCASSSGQGYTGELFFGEGSRLTVL.

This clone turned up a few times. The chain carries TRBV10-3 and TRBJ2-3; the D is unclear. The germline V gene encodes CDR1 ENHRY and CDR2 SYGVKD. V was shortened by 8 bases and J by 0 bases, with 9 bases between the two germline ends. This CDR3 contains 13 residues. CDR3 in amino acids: CAIASPSTDTQYF. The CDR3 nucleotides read TGTGCCATCGCGTCCCCTAGCACAGATACGCAGTATTTT.

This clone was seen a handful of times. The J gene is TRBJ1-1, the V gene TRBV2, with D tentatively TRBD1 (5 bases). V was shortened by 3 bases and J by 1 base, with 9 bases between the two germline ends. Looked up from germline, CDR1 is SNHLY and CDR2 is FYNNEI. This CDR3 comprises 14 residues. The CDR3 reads CASSDWGWNTEAFF. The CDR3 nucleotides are TGTGCCAGCAGTGATTGGGGGTGGAACACTGAAGCTTTCTTT.

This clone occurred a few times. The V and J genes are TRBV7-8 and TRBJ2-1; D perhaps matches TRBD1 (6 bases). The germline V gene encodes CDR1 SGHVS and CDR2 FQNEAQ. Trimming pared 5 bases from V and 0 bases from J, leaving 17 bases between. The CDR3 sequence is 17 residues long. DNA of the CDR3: TGTGCCAGCAGCCCCCCCCCAGGGGCGAGCTCCTACAATGAGCAGTTCTTC. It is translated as CASSPPPGASSYNEQFF.